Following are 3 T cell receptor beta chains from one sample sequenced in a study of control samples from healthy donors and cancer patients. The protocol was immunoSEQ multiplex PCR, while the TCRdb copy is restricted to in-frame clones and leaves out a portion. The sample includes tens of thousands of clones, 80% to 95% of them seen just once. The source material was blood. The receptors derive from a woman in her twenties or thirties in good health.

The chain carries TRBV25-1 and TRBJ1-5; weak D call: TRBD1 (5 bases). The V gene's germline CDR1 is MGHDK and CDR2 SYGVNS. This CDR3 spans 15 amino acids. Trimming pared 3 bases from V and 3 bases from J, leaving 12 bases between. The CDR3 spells CASSESGIYNQPQHF. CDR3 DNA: TGTGCCAGCAGTGAGTCAGGGATTTACAATCAGCCCCAGCATTTT.

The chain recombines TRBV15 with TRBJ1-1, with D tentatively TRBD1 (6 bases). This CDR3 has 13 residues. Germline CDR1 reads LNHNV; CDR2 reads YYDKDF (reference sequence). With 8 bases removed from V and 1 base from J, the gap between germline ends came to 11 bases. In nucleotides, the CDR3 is TGTGCCACCGGGAGGGGGACGAACACTGAAGCTTTCTTT. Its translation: CATGRGTNTEAFF.

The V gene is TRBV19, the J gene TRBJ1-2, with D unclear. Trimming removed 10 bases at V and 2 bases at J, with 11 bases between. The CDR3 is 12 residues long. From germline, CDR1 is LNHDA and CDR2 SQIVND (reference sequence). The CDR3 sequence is CAIKRPNYGYTF. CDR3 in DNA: TGTGCCATCAAGAGACCCAACTATGGCTACACCTTC.